These 32 T cell receptor beta chains share one sample of origin, sequenced in a study of tumor and adjacent non-tumor tissue in lung cancer. The library came from three nested PCR rounds adapted from ARM-PCR protocols. MiXCR, applied by TCRdb to the multiplex PCR reads, yields one record per CDR3 protein. The data contain 60,000 to 95,000 distinct CDR3 sequences, about three quarters of them singletons. No cell sorting was done before RNA was extracted from the tissue. Sequences were obtained from lung tumor tissue. These receptors came from a woman in her forties or fifties with non-small cell lung cancer.

Note on this clonotype: One junction end does not reproduce the germline sequence, and a read error may be involved. In DNA, the CDR3 is TGTGTCAGCAGCGTAACTGTAGCGGGAGCCGGCGCGGAGCTGTTTTTT. Its protein is CVSSVTVAGAGAELFF. The J gene is TRBJ2-2, the V gene TRBV9; 9 bases fit TRBD2. Germline V gene lookup returns CDR1 SGDLS and CDR2 YYNGEE. This CDR3 is 16 amino acids long.

This chain links TRBV10-1 with TRBJ2-1; D may correspond to TRBD1 or TRBD2 (5 bases each). Germline assignment: CDR1 WNHNN and CDR2 SYGVQD (reference sequence). The V end lost 4 bases, the J end lost 13 bases, and 17 bases lay between the germline ends. This CDR3 has 13 residues. The CDR3 here is CASSATPAWDQFF. CDR3 sequence (DNA): TGCGCCAGCAGTGCGACCCCTGCATGGGACCAGTTCTTC.

Comment on this clonotype: The CDR3 carries no conserved terminal phenylalanine or tryptophan, so it likely arises from a read error. The limits of the CDR3 on the DNA are not certain, so only TCRdb's listed CDR3 is given. This chain uses TRBV12-3 or TRBV12-4 with TRBJ2-1; the table's D call of TRBD1 was not tested on the DNA. The CDR3 adds up to 14 amino acids, both ends counted. Here the CDR3 reads CVSSGTGKYNEQFL.

A single count supports this clonotype. This chain joins TRBV29-1 and TRBJ2-5, with 8 bases lining up with TRBD2. The CDR3 runs to 14 residues. The germline V gene has CDR1 SQVTM and CDR2 ANQGSEA. CDR3 coding DNA: TGCAACTTGGCGACCAGCGGGAGCGCTGAGACCCAGTACTTC. Residues: CNLATSGSAETQYF.

Comments on this clonotype: Its ends do not fully match the called genes, so a read error is possible. V gene TRBV11-2 combines with J gene TRBJ2-1, with D perhaps matching TRBD1 (5 bases). The length of the CDR3 is 14 residues. CDR1 is SGHAT, CDR2 FQNNGV, per germline. The CDR3 DNA sequence: TGTGCCAGCAGCTTTGACAGTGTCGACAATGACCAGTTCTTC. Translating gives CASSFDSVDNDQFF.

About this clonotype itself: At one end, the junction sequence differs from germline, possibly due to a read error. The chain couples TRBV10-3 to TRBJ1-1; 8 bases map to TRBD1. The CDR3 consists of 16 residues. Germline values: CDR1 ENHRY, CDR2 SYGVKD. The CDR3 region has the DNA TGTGTCATCAGTCCTGTTTCAGGGGGCGTGAGCACTGGAGCTTCCTTT. Its translation: CVISPVSGGVSTGASF.

Worth noting for this clonotype: The conserved final phenylalanine or tryptophan is absent from the CDR3, which likely points to a read error. The chain links TRBV7-8 to TRBJ2-1, with a possible D match to TRBD2 (6 bases). The CDR3 covers 14 residues. Trimming removed 1 base at V and 3 bases at J, with 7 bases between. Germline CDR1 SGHVS, CDR2 FQNEAQ. The CDR3 bases are TGTGCCAGCAGCTTAGAGACTAGCTACAATGAGCAGTTCCTC. It specifies CASSLETSYNEQFL.

In regard to this clonotype: Lacking the conserved final phenylalanine or tryptophan, this CDR3 likely reflects a read error. The genes are TRBV10-3 and TRBJ2-7; 8 nucleotides match TRBD1. CDR3 length: 17 residues. Germline V CDR1 and CDR2: ENHRY, SYGVKD. CDR3 DNA: TGTGGCATCAGTGAGACAACAGGGGGTATAGGTTCCTACGAGCAGTACATC. This gives the protein CGISETTGGIGSYEQYI.

With regard to this clonotype: This sequence may be a read error, since a much larger clone differs from it by one base. The rearrangement links TRBV16 to TRBJ1-1; D call uncertain. The CDR3 has 15 residues. CDR1 and CDR2 (germline): KGHSY, FQNENV. The CDR3 loop reads CANSQSWPQVTEAFF. Written as DNA, the CDR3 is TGTGCCAACAGCCAATCGTGGCCTCAGGTGACTGAAGCTTTCTTT.

Notes on this clonotype: Given a much more abundant clone one base away, this may be a read error. The genes are TRBV5-1 and TRBJ2-5, with 7 bases fitting TRBD2. Losses at the gene ends were 4 bases for V and 6 bases for J; bases not matched to a gene: 12. The CDR3 contains 15 residues. The V gene's germline CDR1 is SGHRS and CDR2 YFSETQ. This CDR3 is CASSRALAPQKTQYF. The CDR3 DNA reads as TGCGCCAGCAGCAGAGCACTAGCGCCCCAGAAGACCCAGTACTTC.

To note about this clonotype: This may arise from a read error, as a much more abundant clone is one base away. The J gene is TRBJ2-5, the V gene TRBV30; no clear D gene. The V and J ends lost 1 base and 4 bases respectively, with 10 bases between them. In germline, CDR1 is GTSNPN, CDR2 SVGIG (reference sequence). CDR3 length: 13 residues. The CDR3 DNA is TGTGCCTGGAGTGAGCAGTGGAGAGAGACCCAGTACTTC. Translation: CAWSEQWRETQYF. Full variable domain (remainder filled in from reference TRBV30 and TRBJ2-5): SQTIHQWPATLVQPVGSPLSLECTVEGTSNPNLYWYRQAAGRGLQLLFYSVGIGQISSEVPQNLSASRPQDRQFILSSKKLLLSDSGFYLCAWSEQWRETQYFGPGTRLLVL.

In regard to this clonotype: Because it lacks the conserved phenylalanine or tryptophan at the end, this CDR3 is likely a read error. It is unclear where the CDR3 begins or ends on the DNA, so no DNA is shown, and the CDR3 is as TCRdb lists it. V and J are TRBV4-1 and TRBJ2-6. The CDR3 region is 15 residues in length, termini included. Looked up from germline, CDR1 is MGHRA and CDR2 is YSYEKL. The CDR3: CASSQEGSGANVPTL.

V gene TRBV28 combines with J gene TRBJ2-3, with TRBD2 identical over 7 bases. Trimming took 7 bases from V and 4 from J; bases not matched to a gene: 8. In germline, CDR1 is MDHEN, CDR2 SYDVKM. The CDR3 runs 14 residues. CDR3 amino acids: CASKRCTSADTQYF. CDR3 bases: TGTGCCAGCAAGCGCTGTACTAGCGCAGATACGCAGTATTTT.

This clonotype was counted between two and nine times. This chain links TRBV6-5 with TRBJ1-2; no reliable D call. This CDR3 contains 13 residues. Looked up from germline, CDR1 is MNHEY and CDR2 is SVGAGI. Trimming pared 9 bases from V and 0 bases from J, leaving 11 bases between. Here the CDR3 DNA reads TGTGCCAGTAGTCGGCATGCTAACTATGGCTACACCTTC. Its protein is CASSRHANYGYTF.

Comments on this clonotype: Compared with germline, one end of the junction differs, possibly owing to a read error. The V call is TRBV11-2, the J call TRBJ2-1; 10 bases align to TRBD2. The CDR3 has 14 amino acids. CDR1 and CDR2 from the germline V gene are SGHAT and FQNNGV. The CDR3 is CASSQGLAAHEQFF. The CDR3 nucleotides read TGTGCTAGCAGCCAAGGACTAGCGGCACATGAGCAATTCTTC.

Comment on this clonotype: Because it lacks the conserved phenylalanine or tryptophan at the end, this CDR3 is likely a read error. V is TRBV6-2 or TRBV6-3 and J is TRBJ2-2; D assignment may be TRBD1 or TRBD2 (5 bases each). The CDR3 is 17 residues long. Germline CDR1 reads MNHEY; CDR2 reads SVGEGT. Trimming cost V 5 bases and J 2 bases, with 18 bases left between them. CDR3 amino acids: CASSAGSGTVNTGELFY. The CDR3 DNA reads as TGTGCCAGCAGTGCAGGCTCCGGGACGGTAAACACCGGGGAGCTGTTTTAT.

This clonotype was seen a handful of times. A read error is possible here, since a much larger clone lies one base away. This chain connects TRBV29-1 to TRBJ2-4; 8 bases are shared with TRBD1. The CDR3 loop spans 14 amino acids. Germline assignment: CDR1 SQVTM and CDR2 ANQGSEA. J was trimmed by 8 bases and V by 6 bases; bases with no gene match: 12. Here the CDR3 DNA reads TGCAGCGTCCGCGATGACAGGGGAGGACACATTCAGTACTTC. Its translation: CSVRDDRGGHIQYF.

The CDR3 DNA follows: TGTGCCAATATTCCGCGGGAGGGGATGAGCTACAATGAGCAGTTCTTC. Encoded protein: CANIPREGMSYNEQFF. The chain uses TRBV19 and TRBJ2-1, with TRBD2 matching 9 bases. V was pared by 10 bases and J by 3 bases, with 13 bases of the junction left unmatched. CDR1 and CDR2 (germline): LNHDA, SQIVND (reference sequence). The CDR3 has 16 amino acids.

Points on this clonotype: An end of the junction differs from the germline gene, which may be a read error. V is TRBV11-2 and J is TRBJ1-2, with 7 bases identical to TRBD1. This CDR3 is built from 16 residues. Germline V CDR1 and CDR2: SGHAT, FQNNGV. Written as DNA, the CDR3 is TGTGCCAGCAGCTTAGGCCCCTCCGGGACAGCCCATGACTACGTCTTC. This sequence encodes CASSLGPSGTAHDYVF.

The rearrangement joins TRBV20-1 to TRBJ2-6; D unclear. The germline V gene has CDR1 DFQATT and CDR2 SNEGSKA (reference sequence). CDR3 length: 12 residues. The CDR3 DNA sequence: TGCAATGCCACTTTGGTGGCCAACGTCCTGACTTTC. Translated, it gives CNATLVANVLTF.

To note about this clonotype: Here the CDR3 omits its conserved ending phenylalanine or tryptophan, so a read error is the likely source. V and J are TRBV5-1 and TRBJ1-6; no firm D call. With 0 bases removed from V and 0 bases from J, the gap between germline ends came to 7 bases. Germline CDR1 is SGHRS and CDR2 is YFSETQ. This CDR3 comprises 16 residues. In DNA, the CDR3 is TGCGCCAGCAGCTTGGTTCTGAGCTCCTATAATTCACCCCTCCACATT. Residues: CASSLVLSSYNSPLHI.

The gene calls are TRBV6-6 and TRBJ2-4, with 7 bases matching TRBD2. The CDR3 spans 16 residues. With V trimmed by 5 bases and J by 6 bases, 13 bases remained unmatched. CDR1 is MNHNY and CDR2 is SVGAGI in the germline V gene (reference sequence). In nucleotides, the CDR3 is TGTGCCAGCAGTGCCGGGGAGGGGAAGTTTATAAACATTCAGTACTTC. Its protein product is CASSAGEGKFINIQYF.

This clonotype was seen only a few times. A read error may account for a junction end that differs from germline. The chain has TRBV12-3 or TRBV12-4 and TRBJ2-2; 7 nucleotides match TRBD2. There are 15 residues in the CDR3. The CDR3 coding sequence is TGTGCCAGCAGTCCCCGGACTAGTGGCGGCGGGAAGCTGTTTTTT. Encoded protein: CASSPRTSGGGKLFF.

With respect to this clonotype: One junction end does not reproduce the germline sequence, and a read error may be involved. The CDR3 DNA is TGTGCTAGCAGTCCCGCTAGCGGGAGAAGGTGGAATGAGCAGTTCTTC. Encoded protein: CASSPASGRRWNEQFF. V gene TRBV12-3 or TRBV12-4 combines with J gene TRBJ2-1; TRBD2 agrees at 10 bases. The CDR3 consists of 16 residues.

This clonotype was seen more than once but under ten times. This chain joins TRBV7-9 and TRBJ2-7; TRBD2 matches at 7 bases. Germline V gene lookup returns CDR1 SEHNR and CDR2 FQNEAQ (reference sequence). Trimming cost V 8 bases and J 0 bases; bases outside gene matches: 7. The CDR3 runs to 14 residues. The CDR3 reads CASGRDFGSYEQYF. CDR3 sequence (DNA): TGTGCCAGCGGGAGGGACTTTGGCTCCTACGAGCAGTACTTC.

This rearrangement joins TRBV5-1 to TRBJ2-5; D possibly corresponds to TRBD1 (5 bases). Trimming shortened V by 0 bases and J by 5 bases, and 23 bases separated the two germline ends. The CDR3 covers 18 residues. CDR1 and CDR2 from the germline V gene are SGHRS and YFSETQ. CDR3 sequence reads: CASSLVRRSLTKGETQYF. The CDR3 bases are TGCGCCAGCAGCTTGGTTAGACGTTCCCTCACCAAGGGGGAGACCCAGTACTTC. The full variable domain, completed using reference TRBV5-1 and TRBJ2-5, is KAGVTQTPRYLIKTRGQQVTLSCSPISGHRSVSWYQQTPGQGLQFLFEYFSETQRNKGNFPGRFSGRQFSNSRSEMNVSTLELGDSALYLCASSLVRRSLTKGETQYFGPGTRLLVL.

V gene TRBV4-1 combines with J gene TRBJ1-1; D may be TRBD1 (5 bases). This CDR3 is built from 16 residues. In germline, CDR1 is MGHRA, CDR2 YSYEKL. V lost 3 bases and J lost 14, with 28 bases in between. The CDR3 reads CASSHGFANRNTETFF. The CDR3 DNA reads as TGCGCCAGCAGCCACGGCTTCGCCAACAGGAACACTGAAACATTCTTT.

Comment on this clonotype: Mismatch with germline at one junction end may stem from a read error. This chain uses TRBV11-2 with TRBJ2-6; possibly TRBD1 or TRBD2 for D (6 bases each). The CDR3 is 17 residues long. Per germline, CDR1 SGHAT and CDR2 FQNNGV. CDR3 in amino acids: CDSSFEGGAFGDNVLTF. The CDR3 DNA follows: TGTGACAGCAGCTTCGAGGGGGGAGCCTTCGGGGACAATGTCCTGACTTTC.

Regarding this clonotype: At one of its ends the junction is not consistent with the germline gene, which may arise from a read error. This chain links TRBV11-2 with TRBJ2-1; TRBD2 agrees at 10 bases. Germline V lookup: CDR1 SGHAT, CDR2 FQNNGV. The CDR3 runs to 15 residues. The CDR3 DNA reads TGTGTCAGCAACTTAGAAGCTAGCGGGAGTGCTGAGCAGTTCTTC. It specifies CVSNLEASGSAEQFF.

To note about this clonotype: No conserved phenylalanine or tryptophan is present at the end of the CDR3, so a read error is the likely explanation. The gene calls are TRBV5-3 and TRBJ2-6; 8 nucleotides align to TRBD1. Being an ORF, TRBV5-3 has a function that is uncertain. Trimming cost V 8 bases and J 4 bases; bases outside gene matches: 20. The CDR3 totals 19 residues. The CDR3: CASHHRSGTGPSGANVLTI. DNA of the CDR3: TGTGCCAGCCACCATCGATCCGGGACAGGCCCCTCCGGGGCCAACGTCCTGACTATC.

In the case of this clonotype: A single base separates this from a much larger clone, so it may be a read error. The gene calls are TRBV28 and TRBJ1-2, with 7 bases matching TRBD1. From germline, CDR1 is MDHEN and CDR2 SYDVKM. This CDR3 region has 15 residues. Trimming took 1 base from V and 8 from J; bases not matched to a gene: 10. In DNA form, the CDR3 reads TGTGCCAGCAGTTTATCCGACAGGGAGTCTAGAGGCTACACCTTC. Translation gives CASSLSDRESRGYTF.

The chain is built from TRBV29-1 and TRBJ2-2; D remains ambiguous. Germline V gene data show CDR1 as SQVTM and CDR2 as ANQGSEA. The CDR3 runs to 13 residues. The CDR3 region has the DNA TGCGGTGTTGAAGAGACATTCACCGGGGAGCTGTTTTTT. Its protein is CGVEETFTGELFF.